These T cell receptor beta chains were read from a single sample in a study of persistence of HIV-infected CD4 T cells. The assay was immunoSEQ multiplex PCR, and TCRdb's table has in-frame clones only and misses some. Of tens of thousands of clones listed, around 89% were seen once; the top ten hold about 0.46%. No antigen has been identified for these receptors. Source: CD4+ T cells sorted from PBMCs after roughly 17-hour stimulation, taken from a patient who received antiretroviral therapy. The source is an adult woman with HIV who was CMV-seropositive. The CDR3 runs from the conserved cysteine through the conserved F or W. Fields, in order: D gene, V gene, J gene, clone size, CDR3 protein, CDR3 DNA. The D gene is left open where the match is weak. Rows give clone size only sometimes, using once, few, many, or a class for an expanded clone.

TRBD2	TRBV27	TRBJ2-1	-	CASSLREVLRGGSSYNEQFF	TGTGCCAGCAGTTTAAGAGAGGTGCTCCGGGGGGGGAGTTCCTACAATGAGCAGTTCTTC
-	TRBV6-5	TRBJ1-3	-	CATAMGPLSGNTIYF	TGTGCCACCGCCATGGGCCCGCTCTCTGGAAACACCATATATTTT
-	TRBV11-3	TRBJ1-3	-	CASSLGGPGNTIYF	TGTGCCAGCAGCTTAGGGGGCCCTGGAAACACCATATATTTT
-	TRBV18	TRBJ1-3	-	CASSPQGDPSGNTIYF	TGTGCCAGCTCACCTCAAGGGGATCCCTCTGGAAACACCATATATTTT
-	TRBV10-2	TRBJ2-4	-	CASETRDGKNIQYF	TGCGCCAGCGAAACTCGGGACGGGAAAAACATTCAGTACTTC
-	TRBV19	TRBJ1-3	-	CASLGGASGNTIYF	TGTGCCAGTTTGGGAGGAGCGTCTGGAAACACCATATATTTT
-	TRBV28	TRBJ1-4	-	CASSFTGMAEKLFF	TGTGCCAGCAGTTTTACAGGGATGGCAGAAAAACTGTTTTTT
-	TRBV12-3/TRBV12-4	TRBJ2-1	-	CASSPVRVNEQFF	TGTGCCAGCAGCCCGGTCCGAGTGAATGAGCAGTTCTTC
-	TRBV29-1	TRBJ1-1	-	CSVESGQGRGIEAFF	TGCAGCGTTGAGTCGGGGCAGGGGCGGGGAATTGAAGCTTTCTTT
-	TRBV5-1	TRBJ2-1	-	CASSLDFREQFF	TGCGCCAGCAGCTTGGATTTCCGCGAGCAGTTCTTC
TRBD1	TRBV19	TRBJ1-2	-	CASSPQGDYGYTF	TGTGCCAGTAGTCCCCAGGGGGACTATGGCTACACCTTC
TRBD1	TRBV7-2	TRBJ1-5	-	CASSSQGGGQPQHF	TGTGCCAGCAGCTCGCAAGGGGGCGGGCAGCCCCAGCATTTT
-	TRBV6-6	TRBJ1-4	-	CASTMTGATNEKLFF	TGTGCCAGCACCATGACGGGGGCAACTAATGAAAAACTGTTTTTT
-	TRBV4-1	TRBJ1-1	-	CASSHGTRNGGAFF	TGCGCCAGCAGCCACGGTACTAGAAACGGGGGTGCTTTCTTT
-	TRBV29-1	TRBJ1-1	-	CSVEDAGGGTEAFF	TGCAGCGTTGAAGATGCGGGGGGCGGCACTGAAGCTTTCTTT
-	TRBV6-1	TRBJ1-2	-	CASSEGARVDYGYTF	TGTGCCAGCAGTGAGGGTGCCAGGGTAGACTATGGCTACACCTTC
-	TRBV12-3/TRBV12-4	TRBJ1-1	-	CASEGGSNTEAFF	TGTGCCAGCGAGGGAGGCTCTAACACTGAAGCTTTCTTT
-	TRBV12-5	TRBJ1-4	-	CASGLGESATNEKLFF	TGTGCTAGTGGTTTAGGGGAGTCCGCAACTAATGAAAAACTGTTTTTT
-	TRBV11-3	TRBJ2-3	-	CASSLGVGGLTDTQYF	TGTGCCAGCAGCTTAGGAGTAGGGGGGTTGACGGATACGCAGTATTTT
-	TRBV4-1	TRBJ1-4	-	CASSQPGRQGREKLFF	TGCGCCAGCAGCCAACCCGGTCGGCAGGGAAGAGAAAAACTGTTTTTT
-	TRBV7-3	TRBJ2-3	-	CASGVRGSHGDTQYF	TGTGCCAGCGGGGTCCGGGGAAGCCATGGGGATACGCAGTATTTT
-	TRBV3-1/TRBV3-2	TRBJ2-2	once	CASSLVGGADTGELFF	TGTGCCAGCAGCCTTGTCGGGGGCGCGGACACCGGGGAGCTGTTTTTT
-	TRBV30	TRBJ1-1	-	CAWSTQGGYTEAFF	TGTGCCTGGAGTACTCAGGGTGGGTACACTGAAGCTTTCTTT
-	TRBV29-1	TRBJ1-1	-	CSVGARGTEAFF	TGCAGCGTGGGGGCGAGAGGCACTGAAGCTTTCTTT
-	TRBV7-3	TRBJ2-6	-	CASSLTVSVSGANVLTF	TGTGCCAGCAGCTTAACGGTATCTGTCTCTGGGGCCAACGTCCTGACTTTC
-	TRBV6-1	TRBJ2-1	-	CASSEIRGSYNEQFF	TGTGCCAGCAGTGAAATCCGGGGCTCCTACAATGAGCAGTTCTTC
-	TRBV12-3/TRBV12-4	TRBJ1-5	-	CASSLWQPQHF	TGTGCCAGCAGTTTATGGCAGCCCCAGCATTTT
-	TRBV14	TRBJ1-1	-	CASSQTQGMNTEAFF	TGTGCCAGCAGCCAAACACAGGGTATGAACACTGAAGCTTTCTTT
-	TRBV4-1	TRBJ1-4	once	CASSPAGGVDEKLFF	TGCGCCAGCAGCCCAGCGGGGGGGGTAGACGAAAAACTGTTTTTT
-	TRBV5-1	TRBJ2-2	-	CASSLTGQPGTGELFF	TGCGCCAGCAGCTTGACTGGCCAGCCCGGCACCGGGGAGCTGTTTTTT
-	TRBV5-1	TRBJ2-1	-	CASSFSTVSGGQFF	TGCGCCAGCAGCTTTTCTACTGTCTCCGGGGGGCAGTTCTTC
TRBD1	TRBV18	TRBJ1-2	-	CASSPGTGSNYGYTF	TGTGCCAGCTCACCAGGGACAGGGAGTAACTATGGCTACACCTTC
TRBD1	TRBV19	TRBJ1-1	-	CASSTRTGVNAEAFF	TGTGCCAGTAGTACGCGGACAGGGGTGAACGCTGAAGCTTTCTTT
TRBD1	TRBV7-2	TRBJ1-3	once	CASSLSGTGSSGNTIYF	TGTGCCAGCAGCTTATCCGGGACAGGGAGCTCTGGAAACACCATATATTTT
-	TRBV24-1	TRBJ2-3	-	CATSGQTDTQYF	TGTGCCACCAGTGGCCAGACAGATACGCAGTATTTT
-	TRBV5-4	TRBJ2-7	few	CASSPLGTGTSYEQYF	TGTGCCAGCAGCCCTCTTGGGACGGGTACATCCTACGAGCAGTACTTC
-	TRBV9	TRBJ1-2	once	CASSEAGTDYGYTF	TGTGCCAGCAGCGAGGCCGGGACGGACTATGGCTACACCTTC
-	TRBV19	TRBJ1-5	-	CASSSGLVNQPQHF	TGTGCCAGTAGTTCCGGGCTCGTCAATCAGCCCCAGCATTTT
-	TRBV5-4	TRBJ1-2	few	CASSVGGYGYTF	TGTGCCAGCAGCGTGGGGGGCTATGGCTACACCTTC
-	TRBV6-4	TRBJ1-2	once	CASTPSFGNYGYTF	TGTGCCAGCACCCCCTCGTTCGGGAACTATGGCTACACCTTC
-	TRBV20-1	TRBJ1-4	-	CSARSNEKLFF	TGCAGTGCTAGGAGTAATGAAAAACTGTTTTTT
-	TRBV5-4	TRBJ1-4	-	CASSLPFEKLFF	TGTGCCAGCAGCCTACCGTTTGAAAAACTGTTTTTT
-	TRBV24-1	TRBJ1-1	-	CATSDLREGLIEAFF	TGTGCCACCAGTGATTTGCGGGAGGGACTGATTGAAGCTTTCTTT
-	TRBV19	TRBJ2-5	-	CASSIASGTQETQYF	TGTGCCAGTAGTATAGCCTCCGGGACCCAAGAGACCCAGTACTTC
-	TRBV7-3	TRBJ2-3	-	CASSPQRASTDTQYF	TGTGCCAGCAGCCCGCAGCGGGCTAGCACAGATACGCAGTATTTT
-	TRBV10-1	TRBJ2-1	-	CASNLERWDEQFF	TGCGCCAGCAATCTGGAGAGGTGGGATGAGCAGTTCTTC
-	TRBV29-1	TRBJ2-7	once	CSVATGPYEQYF	TGCAGCGTTGCAACTGGGCCCTACGAGCAGTACTTC
TRBD1	TRBV7-8	TRBJ2-1	-	CASSLVWLDRVRNEQFF	TGTGCCAGCAGCTTAGTTTGGTTGGACAGGGTACGCAATGAGCAGTTCTTC
-	TRBV30	TRBJ1-1	-	CAWRGDATRNAEAFF	TGTGCCTGGAGAGGGGATGCCACACGTAACGCTGAAGCTTTCTTT
TRBD1	TRBV5-6	TRBJ1-4	-	CASSLGDRLDEKLFF	TGTGCCAGCAGCTTGGGGGACAGGTTGGATGAAAAACTGTTTTTT
-	TRBV2	TRBJ2-3	-	CASSASGEVTDTQYF	TGTGCCAGCAGTGCTAGTGGAGAGGTCACAGATACGCAGTATTTT